This entry describes one T cell receptor beta chain. The entry originates in a study of technical replicates of blood from a few donors. This CDR3 has 15 residues. Germline loops: CDR1 LNHDA, CDR2 SQIVND (reference sequence). V gave up 6 bases and J gave up 1 base; unmatched junction bases: 6. Sequencing used immunoSEQ multiplex PCR; TCRdb keeps in-frame clones, though not all of them. This sample has 12,000 or so clones, with around nine tenths found just once. This chain joins TRBV19 and TRBJ2-3; TRBD1 agrees at 8 bases. The sequence was obtained from a human donor in good health. Sequencing was carried out using PBMCs. The CDR3 here is CASSLQGGRTDTQYF. In DNA, the CDR3 is TGTGCCAGTAGCCTACAGGGGGGACGCACAGATACGCAGTATTTT.